What follows describes a single T cell receptor (beta chain). Its antigen is undetermined. The length of the CDR3 is 15 residues. In germline, CDR1 is MNHEY, CDR2 SVGEGT. V shed 2 bases and J 3 bases; nucleotides not matched to a gene: 5. The data belong to a study of T cell responses to AZD1222 COVID-19 vaccine. Whole-study context: Whether given at about 4 or about 12 weeks, second doses were pooled.

Here immunoSEQ multiplex PCR was the method, and the copy in TCRdb shows in-frame clones only, minus some. In the table there are about 150,000 clones, more than 85% of which are singletons. Study-wide findings and caveats: Donors were largely white British and mainly female; clonal diversity was possibly underestimated. Nearly half of spike-specific TCRs reportedly go after variant regions that carry no mutations.

The origin of this receptor is an adult in good health. The sample was peripheral blood, taken on day 0 of AZD1222 vaccination. The chain employs TRBV6-2 or TRBV6-3 and TRBJ2-7, with 9 bases lining up with TRBD1. CDR3 amino acids: CASSYGTGFGYEQYF. The CDR3 DNA follows: TGTGCCAGCAGTTACGGGACAGGGTTCGGCTACGAGCAGTACTTC.